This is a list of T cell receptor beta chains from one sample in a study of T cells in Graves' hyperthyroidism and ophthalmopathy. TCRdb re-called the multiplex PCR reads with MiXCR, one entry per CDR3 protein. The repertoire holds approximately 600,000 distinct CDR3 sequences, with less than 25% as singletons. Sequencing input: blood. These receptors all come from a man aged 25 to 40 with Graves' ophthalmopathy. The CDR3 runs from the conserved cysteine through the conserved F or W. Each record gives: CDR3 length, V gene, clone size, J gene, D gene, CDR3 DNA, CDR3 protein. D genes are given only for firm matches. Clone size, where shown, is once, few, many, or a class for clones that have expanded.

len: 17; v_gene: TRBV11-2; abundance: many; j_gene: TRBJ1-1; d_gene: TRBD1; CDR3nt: TGTGCCAGCAGCTTAGGACACGGACAGGGGGTGAACACTGAAGCTTTCTTT; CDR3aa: CASSLGHGQGVNTEAFF
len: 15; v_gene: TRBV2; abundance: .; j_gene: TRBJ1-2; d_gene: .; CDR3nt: TGTGCCAGCACCAGCTTACCTCAGGGTGGGCTTGGCTACACCTTC; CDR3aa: CASTSLPQGGLGYTF
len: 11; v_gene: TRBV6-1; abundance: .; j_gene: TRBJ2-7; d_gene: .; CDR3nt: TGTGCCAGCAGAACAGGCTCCGAGCAGTACTTC; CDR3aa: CASRTGSEQYF
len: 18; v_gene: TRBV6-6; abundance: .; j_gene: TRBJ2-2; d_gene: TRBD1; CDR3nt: TGTGCCAGCAGTTACTCGGGACAGGGGGCCGCAGACACCGGGGAGCTGTTTTTT; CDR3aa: CASSYSGQGAADTGELFF
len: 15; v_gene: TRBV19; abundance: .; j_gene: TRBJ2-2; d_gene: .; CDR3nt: TGTGCCAGTAGTATATCAGGGACCCTTACCGGGGAGCTGTTTTTT; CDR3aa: CASSISGTLTGELFF
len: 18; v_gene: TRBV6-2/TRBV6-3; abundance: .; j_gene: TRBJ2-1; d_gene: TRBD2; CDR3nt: TGTGCCAGCAAAGGGACTAGCGGGAGGAGGGGAGCCTACAATGAGCAGTTCTTC; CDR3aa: CASKGTSGRRGAYNEQFF
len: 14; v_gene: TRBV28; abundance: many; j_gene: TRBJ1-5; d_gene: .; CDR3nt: TGTGCCAGCAGTCTGGGACATCCAACTCAGCCCCAGCATTTT; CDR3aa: CASSLGHPTQPQHF
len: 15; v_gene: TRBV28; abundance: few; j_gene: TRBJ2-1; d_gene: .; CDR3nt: TGTGCCAGCAGTCTGCAGAGGACTGCGTACAATGAGCAGTTCTTC; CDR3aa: CASSLQRTAYNEQFF
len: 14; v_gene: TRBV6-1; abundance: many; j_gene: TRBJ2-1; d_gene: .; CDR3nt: TGTGCCAGCAGTGAAGGTCTAGCCCCCAATGAGCAGTTCTTC; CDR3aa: CASSEGLAPNEQFF
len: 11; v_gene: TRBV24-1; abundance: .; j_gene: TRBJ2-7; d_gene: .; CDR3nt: TGTGCCACCAGTAACGGTTACGAGCAGTACTTC; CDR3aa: CATSNGYEQYF
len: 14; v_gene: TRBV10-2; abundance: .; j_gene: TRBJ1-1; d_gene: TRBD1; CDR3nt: TGCGCCAGCCTGGAGGCACAGGGGCCCACGGAAGCTTTCTTT; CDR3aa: CASLEAQGPTEAFF
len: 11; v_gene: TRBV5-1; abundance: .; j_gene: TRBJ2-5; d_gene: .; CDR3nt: TGCGCCAGCAGCTTGGAACAGACCCAGTACTTC; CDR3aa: CASSLEQTQYF
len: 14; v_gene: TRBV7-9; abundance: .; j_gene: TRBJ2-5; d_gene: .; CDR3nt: TGTGCCAGCGGGGATTGGACGGTCCAAGAGACCCAGTACTTC; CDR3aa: CASGDWTVQETQYF
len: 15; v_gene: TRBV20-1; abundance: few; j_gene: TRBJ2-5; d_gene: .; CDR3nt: TGCAGTGCTAGAGATGGGGCGACTGTCCAAGAGACCCAGTACTTC; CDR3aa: CSARDGATVQETQYF
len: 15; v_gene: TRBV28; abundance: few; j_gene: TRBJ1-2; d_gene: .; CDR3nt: TGTGCCAGCAGTTTAGGTGGACGGGTAAACTATGGCTACACCTTC; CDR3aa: CASSLGGRVNYGYTF
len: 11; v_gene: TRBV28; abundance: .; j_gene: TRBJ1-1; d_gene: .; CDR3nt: TGTGCCAGCAGGGGTTGGACTGAAGCTTTCTTT; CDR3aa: CASRGWTEAFF
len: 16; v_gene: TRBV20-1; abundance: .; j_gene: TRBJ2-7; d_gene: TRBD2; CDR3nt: TGCAGTGCTACTGCCTCTAGCGGGGTATTCTCCTACGAGCAGTACTTC; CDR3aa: CSATASSGVFSYEQYF
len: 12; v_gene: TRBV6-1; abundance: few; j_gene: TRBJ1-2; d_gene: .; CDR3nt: TGTGCCAGCAGTTATACTCGGGATGGCTACACCTTC; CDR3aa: CASSYTRDGYTF
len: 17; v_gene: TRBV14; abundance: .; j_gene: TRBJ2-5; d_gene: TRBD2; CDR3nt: TGTGCCAGCAGCCCTAGGCAAGCGGGAGGGGCTCAAGAGACCCAGTACTTC; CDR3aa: CASSPRQAGGAQETQYF
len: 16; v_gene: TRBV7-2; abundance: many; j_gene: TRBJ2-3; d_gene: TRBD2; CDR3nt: TGTGCCAGCAGCTTTAATCAGCGGGATTCGACAGATACGCAGTATTTT; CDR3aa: CASSFNQRDSTDTQYF
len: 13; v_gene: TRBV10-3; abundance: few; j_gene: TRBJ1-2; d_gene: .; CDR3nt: TGTGCCATCAGTAGGCAGGGAGGCTATGGCTACACCTTC; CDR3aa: CAISRQGGYGYTF
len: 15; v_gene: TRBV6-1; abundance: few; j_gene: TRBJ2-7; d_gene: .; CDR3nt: TGTGCCAGCAGTAAACGGCTGGGGGCCCGATACGAGCAGTACTTC; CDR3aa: CASSKRLGARYEQYF
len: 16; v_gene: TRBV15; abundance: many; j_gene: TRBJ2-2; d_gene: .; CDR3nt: TGTGCCACCAGCAGACCCGGGACGGCGAACACCGGGGAGCTGTTTTTT; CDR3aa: CATSRPGTANTGELFF
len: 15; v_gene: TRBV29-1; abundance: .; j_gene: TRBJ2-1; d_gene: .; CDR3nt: TGCAGCGTTGAAGATCCCGGGGGCGCCTACAATGAGCAGTTCTTC; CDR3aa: CSVEDPGGAYNEQFF
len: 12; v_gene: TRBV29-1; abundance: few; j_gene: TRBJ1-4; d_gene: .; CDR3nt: TGCAGCGTTTTGGGGCAGGGTGAAAAACTGTTTTTT; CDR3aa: CSVLGQGEKLFF
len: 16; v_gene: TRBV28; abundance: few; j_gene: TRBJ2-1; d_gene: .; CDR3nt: TGTGCCAGCAGTTTCCCCAGCGGGTCCCTCTACAATGAGCAGTTCTTC; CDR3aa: CASSFPSGSLYNEQFF
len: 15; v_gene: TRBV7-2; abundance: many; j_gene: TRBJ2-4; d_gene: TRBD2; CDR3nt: TGTGCCAGCAGCTTATCTGGGACTAGCGGGTCGATTCAGTACTTC; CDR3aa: CASSLSGTSGSIQYF
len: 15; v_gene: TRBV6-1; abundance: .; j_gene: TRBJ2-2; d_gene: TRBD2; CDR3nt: TGTGCCATCTCTCGGCTAGCGGGCGATACCGGGGAGCTGTTTTTT; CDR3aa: CAISRLAGDTGELFF
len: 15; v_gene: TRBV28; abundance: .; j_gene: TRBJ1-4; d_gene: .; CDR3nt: TGTGCCAGCACTAGCCCGGGCCGGCGGGATGAAAAACTGTTTTTT; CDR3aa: CASTSPGRRDEKLFF
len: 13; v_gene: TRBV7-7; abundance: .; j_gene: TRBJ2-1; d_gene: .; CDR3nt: TGTGCTAGCAGCTTTAGTATCTACAATGAGCAGTTCTTC; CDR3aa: CASSFSIYNEQFF
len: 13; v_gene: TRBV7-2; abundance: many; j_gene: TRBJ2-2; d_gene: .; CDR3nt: TGTGCCAGCAGCTTGGGGGGCACCGGGGAGCTGTTTTTT; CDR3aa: CASSLGGTGELFF
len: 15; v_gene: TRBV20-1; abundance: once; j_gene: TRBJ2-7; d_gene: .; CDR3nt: TGCAGTGCTTACATGGGTAGCGGCTCTCTCTACGAGCAGTACTTC; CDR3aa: CSAYMGSGSLYEQYF
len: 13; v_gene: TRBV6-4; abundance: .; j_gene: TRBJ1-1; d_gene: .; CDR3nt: TGTGCCAGCAGTGTTACGTTGAGCACTGAAGCTTTCTTT; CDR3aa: CASSVTLSTEAFF
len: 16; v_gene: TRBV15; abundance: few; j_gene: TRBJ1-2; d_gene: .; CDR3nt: TGTGCCACCAGCAGAGATTTGTACTCTTCAGGGTATGGCTACACCTTC; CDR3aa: CATSRDLYSSGYGYTF
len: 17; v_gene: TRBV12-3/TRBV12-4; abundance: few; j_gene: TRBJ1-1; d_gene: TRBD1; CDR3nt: TGTGCCAGCAGCCGCGGGGGGGGCAGGGGGACGACCACTGAAGCTTTCTTT; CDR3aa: CASSRGGGRGTTTEAFF
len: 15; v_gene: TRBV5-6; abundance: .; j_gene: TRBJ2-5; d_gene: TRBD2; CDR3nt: TGTGCCAGCAGCTTGACGGGAGGAATTCAAGAGACCCAGTACTTC; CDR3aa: CASSLTGGIQETQYF
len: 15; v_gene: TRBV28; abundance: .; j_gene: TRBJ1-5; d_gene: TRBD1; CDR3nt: TGTGCCAGCAGTTATACAGGGGGCAGCAATCAGCCCCAGCATTTT; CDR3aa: CASSYTGGSNQPQHF
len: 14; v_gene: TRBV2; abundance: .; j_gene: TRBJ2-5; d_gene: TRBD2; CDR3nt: TGTGCCAGCAGTGCTTGGACTAGTCTCGAGACCCAGTACTTC; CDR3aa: CASSAWTSLETQYF
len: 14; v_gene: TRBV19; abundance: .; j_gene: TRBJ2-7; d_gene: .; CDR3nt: TGTGCCAGTAGTAGGCCGGGAGAAAATTCCGAGCAGTACTTC; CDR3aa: CASSRPGENSEQYF
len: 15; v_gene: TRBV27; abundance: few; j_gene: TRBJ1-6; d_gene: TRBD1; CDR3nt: TGTGCCAGCAGTTTGCGGCAGGGGGCCGTTTCACCCCTCCACTTT; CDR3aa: CASSLRQGAVSPLHF
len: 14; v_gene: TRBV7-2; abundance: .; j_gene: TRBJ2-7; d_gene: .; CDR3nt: TGTGCCAGCAGCCCCGGACTGCTGGGGCGCGAGCAGTACTTC; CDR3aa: CASSPGLLGREQYF
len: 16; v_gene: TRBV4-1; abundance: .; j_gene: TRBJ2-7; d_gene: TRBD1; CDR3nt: TGCGCCAGCAGCCCACTAGGGGGCGACCGAGGCTACGAGCAGTACTTC; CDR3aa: CASSPLGGDRGYEQYF
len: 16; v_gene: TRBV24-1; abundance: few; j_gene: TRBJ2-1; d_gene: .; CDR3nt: TGTGCCACCAGTGATTCCGTCCCAGGGTCCTACAATGAGCAGTTCTTC; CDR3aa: CATSDSVPGSYNEQFF
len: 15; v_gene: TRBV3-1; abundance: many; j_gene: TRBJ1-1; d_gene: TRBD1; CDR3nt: TGTGCCAGCAGCCAAGAGACAGGGATGAACACTGAAGCTTTCTTT; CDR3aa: CASSQETGMNTEAFF